This TCR beta chain stems from a study of Tregs in tolerant kidney transplant recipients. Study-level findings and limits: Antigen-driven expansion was suggested because donor-specific Tregs expanded more than all Tregs in tolerant patients.

To note about this clone: Antigen: not known.

The germline V gene encodes CDR1 SGHVS and CDR2 FNYEAQ. V was pared by 3 bases and J by 4 bases, with 15 bases between. CDR3 length: 16 residues. The data were produced by immunoSEQ multiplex PCR, yet TCRdb's version contains in-frame clones alone and is incomplete. The table lists roughly 66,000 clones, over 85% of them singletons. The sequence derives from a human donor who received a combined kidney and bone marrow transplant. Sequencing used CD8+ T cells from blood, obtained before the transplant. The chain couples TRBV7-6 to TRBJ1-4; perhaps TRBD1 as D (5 bases). The CDR3 DNA reads as TGTGCCAGCAGCTTGATAAGGGGTTCGGGTAATGAAAAACTGTTTTTT. Residues: CASSLIRGSGNEKLFF.